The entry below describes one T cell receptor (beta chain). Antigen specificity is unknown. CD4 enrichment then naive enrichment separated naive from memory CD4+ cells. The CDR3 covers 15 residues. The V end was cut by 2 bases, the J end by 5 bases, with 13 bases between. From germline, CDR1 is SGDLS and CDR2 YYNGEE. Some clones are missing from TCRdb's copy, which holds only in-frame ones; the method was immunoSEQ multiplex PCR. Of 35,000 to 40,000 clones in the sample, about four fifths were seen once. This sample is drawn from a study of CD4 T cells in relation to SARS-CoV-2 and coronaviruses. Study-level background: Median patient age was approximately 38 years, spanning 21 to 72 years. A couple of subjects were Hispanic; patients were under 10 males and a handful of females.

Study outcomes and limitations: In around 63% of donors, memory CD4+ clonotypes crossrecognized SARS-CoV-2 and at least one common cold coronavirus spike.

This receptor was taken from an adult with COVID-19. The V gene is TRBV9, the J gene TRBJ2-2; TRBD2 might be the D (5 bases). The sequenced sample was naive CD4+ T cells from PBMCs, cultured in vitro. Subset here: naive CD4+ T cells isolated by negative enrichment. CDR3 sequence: CASSVSGRGTGELFF. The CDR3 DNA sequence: TGTGCCAGCAGCGTCTCTGGCCGCGGGACCGGGGAGCTGTTTTTT.